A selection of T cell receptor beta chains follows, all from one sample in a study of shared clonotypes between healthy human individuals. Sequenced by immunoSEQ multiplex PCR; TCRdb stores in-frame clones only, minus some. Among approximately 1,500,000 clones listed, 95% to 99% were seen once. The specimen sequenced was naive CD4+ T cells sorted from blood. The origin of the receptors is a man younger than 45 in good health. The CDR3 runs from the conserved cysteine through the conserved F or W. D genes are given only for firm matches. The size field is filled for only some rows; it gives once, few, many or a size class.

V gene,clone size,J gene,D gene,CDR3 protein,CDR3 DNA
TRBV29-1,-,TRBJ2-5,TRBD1,CSVAGTAKETQYF,TGCAGCGTGGCAGGGACAGCCAAAGAGACCCAGTACTTC
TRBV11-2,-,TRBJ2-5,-,CASSFLVGGETQYF,TGTGCCAGCAGCTTTCTGGTGGGAGGAGAGACCCAGTACTTC
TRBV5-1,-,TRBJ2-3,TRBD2,CASSLGASGSTDTQYF,TGCGCCAGCAGCTTGGGGGCTAGCGGAAGCACAGATACGCAGTATTTT
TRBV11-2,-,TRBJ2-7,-,CASSAVTGVNEQYF,TGTGCCAGCAGCGCCGTCACAGGTGTAAACGAGCAGTACTTC
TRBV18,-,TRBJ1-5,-,CASSPGAAGRSNQPQHF,TGTGCCAGCTCACCAGGTGCGGCGGGGAGAAGCAATCAGCCCCAGCATTTT
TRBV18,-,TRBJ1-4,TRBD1,CASSPWTGGWTNEKLFF,TGTGCCAGCTCACCCTGGACAGGGGGGTGGACTAATGAAAAACTGTTTTTT
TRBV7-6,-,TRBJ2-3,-,CASSPPRGYVGTDTQYF,TGTGCCAGCAGCCCACCCAGGGGCTACGTGGGAACAGATACGCAGTATTTT
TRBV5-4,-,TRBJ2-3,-,CASSSTGTDTQYF,TGTGCCAGCAGCTCGACTGGCACAGATACGCAGTATTTT
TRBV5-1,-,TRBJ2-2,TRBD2,CASSFVTGGPGGELFF,TGCGCCAGCAGCTTTGTAACGGGAGGGCCTGGCGGGGAGCTGTTTTTT
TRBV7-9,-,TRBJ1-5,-,CASSKEPTGRGNQPQHF,TGTGCCAGCAGCAAAGAACCGACCGGGAGAGGCAATCAGCCCCAGCATTTT
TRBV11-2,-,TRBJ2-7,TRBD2,CASRSRLAGDYEQYF,TGTGCCAGCAGATCCAGACTAGCGGGAGACTACGAGCAGTACTTC
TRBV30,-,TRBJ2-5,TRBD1,CAWRWDRAIRWAQYF,TGTGCCTGGAGGTGGGACAGGGCGATTCGCTGGGCCCAGTACTTC
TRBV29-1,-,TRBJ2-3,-,CSVGYSLTDTQYF,TGCAGCGTTGGTTACAGTCTTACAGATACGCAGTATTTT
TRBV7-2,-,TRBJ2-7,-,CASTSGVSYEQYF,TGTGCCAGCACCAGCGGCGTCTCCTACGAGCAGTACTTC
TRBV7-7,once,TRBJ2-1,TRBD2,CASSTGLAGGNEQFF,TGTGCCAGCAGCACGGGACTAGCGGGAGGAAATGAGCAGTTCTTC
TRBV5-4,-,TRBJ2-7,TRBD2,CATVIAGGSEQYF,TGTGCCACGGTAATAGCGGGAGGGAGCGAGCAGTACTTC
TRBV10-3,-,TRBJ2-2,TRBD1,CAISASGTGRYPNTGELFF,TGTGCCATCAGTGCCTCCGGGACAGGGCGCTACCCGAACACCGGGGAGCTGTTTTTT
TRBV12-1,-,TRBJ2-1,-,CASSFRYSGLAYNEQFF,TGTGCCAGCAGCTTTCGGTATTCGGGACTAGCCTACAATGAGCAGTTCTTC
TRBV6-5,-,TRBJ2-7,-,CASSRGRTGSYEQYF,TGTGCCAGCAGTCGCGGGAGGACAGGCTCCTACGAGCAGTACTTC
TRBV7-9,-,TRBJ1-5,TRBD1,CASSQDRGLNQPQHF,TGTGCCAGCAGCCAGGACAGGGGCCTCAATCAGCCCCAGCATTTT
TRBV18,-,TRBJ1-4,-,CASSPWTYNEKLFF,TGTGCCAGCTCACCTTGGACGTATAATGAAAAACTGTTTTTT
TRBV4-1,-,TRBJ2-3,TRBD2,CASSQEMAGGYPDTQYF,TGCGCCAGCAGCCAAGAAATGGCGGGAGGGTACCCAGATACGCAGTATTTT
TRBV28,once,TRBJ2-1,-,CASSLHEQFF,TGTGCCAGCAGTTTGCATGAGCAGTTCTTC
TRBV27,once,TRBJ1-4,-,CASSGGRGEKLFF,TGTGCCAGCAGTGGAGGGAGGGGGGAAAAACTGTTTTTT
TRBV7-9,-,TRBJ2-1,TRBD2,CASSLPRTSGSAEQFF,TGTGCCAGCAGCTTACCACGGACTAGCGGGAGTGCTGAGCAGTTCTTC
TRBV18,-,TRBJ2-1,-,CASSYSKDEQFF,TGTGCCAGCTCCTATAGTAAGGATGAGCAGTTCTTC
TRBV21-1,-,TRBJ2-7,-,CASSTHRLDEQYF,TGTGCCAGCAGCACTCACCGACTAGACGAGCAGTACTTC
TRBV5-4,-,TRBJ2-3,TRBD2,CASSSWTSGSTDTQYF,TGTGCCAGCAGCTCTTGGACTAGCGGCAGCACAGATACGCAGTATTTT
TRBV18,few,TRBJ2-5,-,CASSQQETQYF,TGTGCCAGCTCCCAACAAGAGACCCAGTACTTC
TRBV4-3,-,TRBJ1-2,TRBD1,CASSEGVTGAEGYTF,TGCGCCAGCAGCGAAGGGGTGACAGGGGCAGAGGGCTACACCTTC
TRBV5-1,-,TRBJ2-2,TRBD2,CASSGLAATGELFF,TGCGCCAGCAGTGGACTAGCGGCCACCGGGGAGCTGTTTTTT
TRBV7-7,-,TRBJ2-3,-,CASSLEGKFGDTQYF,TGTGCTAGCAGCTTAGAAGGGAAGTTCGGAGATACGCAGTATTTT